The 16 T cell receptor beta chains below were found in one sample sequenced in a study of CD8+ T cells in alopecia areata. In each case, RNA was isolated and then reverse transcribed into cDNA as the sequencing template. Produced via immunoSEQ multiplex PCR; TCRdb's table is partial and in-frame only. The sample has more than 95,000 clones, approximately 60% seen once. Material for sequencing was CD4+ T cells sorted from blood. The origin of the receptors is a human donor in good health.

The V call is TRBV29-1, the J call TRBJ2-7; D call uncertain. Trimming left V 4 bases short and J 2 bases short, with 9 bases between. From germline, CDR1 is SQVTM and CDR2 ANQGSEA. There are 12 residues in the CDR3. The chain's CDR3 is CSVALGPYEQYF. DNA of the CDR3: TGCAGCGTTGCGTTGGGCCCCTACGAGCAGTACTTC.

The chain joins TRBV6-5 to TRBJ2-7; D is uncertain. This CDR3 is built from 15 residues. Trimming left V 3 bases short and J 2 bases short, with 14 bases between. From germline, CDR1 is MNHEY and CDR2 SVGAGI. CDR3 coding DNA: TGTGCCAGCAGTTATGACGTGTTGGAGCCCTACGAGCAGTACTTC. Translating it yields CASSYDVLEPYEQYF.

This clone occurred a few times. V is TRBV2 and J is TRBJ1-5; a possible D gene is TRBD1 (5 bases). CDR3 length: 14 residues. Germline V gene data show CDR1 as SNHLY and CDR2 as FYNNEI. The germline V and J ends were trimmed by 7 bases and 3 bases, with 13 bases remaining between them. The CDR3 bases are TGTGCCAGCAATCCAGGGATGAACAATCAGCCCCAGCATTTT. Protein sequence: CASNPGMNNQPQHF.

This clone was counted only a few times. In nucleotides, the CDR3 is TGTGCCAGCATTCCTGCGGGGGGGTTCCAAGAGACCCAGTACTTC. The encoded protein is CASIPAGGFQETQYF. J is TRBJ2-5 and V is TRBV25-1; 9 positions match TRBD2. Germline V gene lookup returns CDR1 MGHDK and CDR2 SYGVNS. Trimming cost V 7 bases and J 1 base; bases outside gene matches: 7. The CDR3 totals 15 residues.

The chain combines TRBV6-6 with TRBJ2-1; TRBD2 aligns across 11 bases. CDR3 length: 13 amino acids. Germline loops: CDR1 MNHNY, CDR2 SVGAGI (reference sequence). Trimming took 8 bases from V and 9 from J; bases not matched to a gene: 6. This CDR3 reads CASGPSGGFEQFF. CDR3 coding DNA: TGTGCCAGCGGCCCTAGCGGGGGGTTTGAGCAGTTCTTC.

The rearrangement joins TRBV30 to TRBJ2-7; 10 nucleotides match TRBD1. Losses at the gene ends were 3 bases for V and 0 bases for J; bases not matched to a gene: 5. Germline V gives CDR1 GTSNPN, CDR2 SVGIG (reference sequence). There are 15 residues in the CDR3. CDR3 sequence (DNA): TGTGCCTGGAGACACAGACAGGGGGCCTCCTACGAGCAGTACTTC. Amino acid sequence: CAWRHRQGASYEQYF. The full variable domain, its missing parts supplied by reference TRBV30 and TRBJ2-7, is SQTIHQWPATLVQPVGSPLSLECTVEGTSNPNLYWYRQAAGRGLQLLFYSVGIGQISSEVPQNLSASRPQDRQFILSSKKLLLSDSGFYLCAWRHRQGASYEQYFGPGTRLTVT.

The rearrangement links TRBV29-1 to TRBJ1-1; no definite D call. Trimming shortened V by 5 bases and J by 0 bases, and 10 bases separated the two germline ends. In germline, CDR1 is SQVTM, CDR2 ANQGSEA. The CDR3 totals 13 residues. This CDR3 is CSVSGPLNTEAFF. CDR3 coding DNA: TGCAGCGTTTCCGGACCCTTGAACACTGAAGCTTTCTTT.

The chain has TRBV5-1 and TRBJ2-4; D not resolved. The V and J ends lost 0 bases and 0 bases respectively, with 4 bases between them. This CDR3 has 14 residues. Germline V gene lookup returns CDR1 SGHRS and CDR2 YFSETQ. In nucleotides, the CDR3 is TGCGCCAGCAGCTTGGACAGAGCCAAAAACATTCAGTACTTC. Encoded protein: CASSLDRAKNIQYF.

Here the CDR3 DNA reads TGTGCCAGCAGCCTGGACCGACAGGGGCCTAACTATGGCTACACCTTC. Protein sequence: CASSLDRQGPNYGYTF. The chain employs TRBV5-4 and TRBJ1-2; 8 nucleotides line up with TRBD1. This CDR3 region has 16 residues. V dropped 4 bases and J dropped 0; count of bases not matched to a gene: 8. Germline V gene sequence: CDR1 SGHNT, CDR2 YYREEE (reference sequence). Filled out from reference TRBV5-4 and TRBJ1-2, the complete variable domain reads ETGVTQSPTHLIKTRGQQVTLRCSSQSGHNTVSWYQQALGQGPQFIFQYYREEENGRGNFPPRFSGLQFPNYSSELNVNALELDDSALYLCASSLDRQGPNYGYTFGSGTRLTVV.

This clone is a singleton in its sample. The V gene is TRBV5-1, the J gene TRBJ2-1; D remains ambiguous. Germline V gene sequence: CDR1 SGHRS, CDR2 YFSETQ. V was trimmed by 0 bases and J by 5 bases, leaving 6 bases between them. This CDR3 comprises 13 residues. Written as DNA, the CDR3 is TGCGCCAGCAGCTTGGTTGCTGACAATGAGCAGTTCTTC. Protein product: CASSLVADNEQFF.

The chain is built from TRBV6-5 and TRBJ2-6, with D perhaps matching TRBD1 (5 bases). Germline CDR1 reads MNHEY; CDR2 reads SVGAGI. V lost 6 bases, J lost 1 base, and 10 bases lay in between. The CDR3 consists of 15 residues. The CDR3 here is CASSRRQSGANVLTF. The CDR3 coding sequence is TGTGCCAGCAGCCGCAGACAGTCTGGGGCCAACGTCCTGACTTTC.

The rearrangement uses TRBV7-9 and TRBJ2-5, with 9 bases matching TRBD2. This CDR3 spans 16 amino acids. CDR1 is SEHNR and CDR2 is FQNEAQ in the germline V gene (reference sequence). The trim removed 1 base at V and 5 bases at J, leaving 8 bases unmatched. CDR3 sequence: CASSLVEPAGGETQYF. DNA for the CDR3: TGTGCCAGCAGCTTAGTCGAGCCAGCGGGGGGTGAGACCCAGTACTTC.

Remarks on this clone: At one end the junction does not follow the germline gene, possibly because of a read error. This sequence joins TRBV5-1 and TRBJ1-2, with 9 bases identical to TRBD1. The CDR3 contains 13 residues. The V gene's germline CDR1 is SGHRS and CDR2 YFSETQ. The CDR3 DNA follows: TGCGCCAGCAGCCTAAGCCCGGGACAGGGTTTCGCCTTC. Amino acid sequence: CASSLSPGQGFAF.

The chain employs TRBV11-2 and TRBJ1-1, with TRBD1 as a possible D gene (5 bases). The CDR3 is 14 residues long. Germline lookup yields CDR1 SGHAT and CDR2 FQNNGV. V was pared by 1 base and J by 2 bases, with 8 bases between. CDR3: CASSLVGPNTEAFF. The CDR3 DNA is TGTGCCAGCAGCTTAGTGGGACCAAACACTGAAGCTTTCTTT.

This clone has a single count. V gene TRBV6-5 combines with J gene TRBJ1-5, with D possibly matching TRBD1 (5 bases). Germline V gene lookup returns CDR1 MNHEY and CDR2 SVGAGI. V shed 5 bases and J shed 7 bases, with 15 bases lying between them. The length of the CDR3 is 14 residues. The CDR3 DNA is TGTGCCAGCAGTGCCGGGACGGCTTACCAGCCCCAGCATTTT. Its protein product is CASSAGTAYQPQHF.

The CDR3 region has the DNA TGTGCCAGCAGCCAAGATTGGGTCGGTCGTGGGTTTAACACCGGGGAGCTGTTTTTT. The encoded protein is CASSQDWVGRGFNTGELFF. This sequence joins TRBV4-2 and TRBJ2-2; D uncertain. In germline, CDR1 is LGHNA, CDR2 YNFKEQ. The CDR3 is 19 amino acids. The V end was cut by 0 bases, the J end by 2 bases, with 19 bases between.